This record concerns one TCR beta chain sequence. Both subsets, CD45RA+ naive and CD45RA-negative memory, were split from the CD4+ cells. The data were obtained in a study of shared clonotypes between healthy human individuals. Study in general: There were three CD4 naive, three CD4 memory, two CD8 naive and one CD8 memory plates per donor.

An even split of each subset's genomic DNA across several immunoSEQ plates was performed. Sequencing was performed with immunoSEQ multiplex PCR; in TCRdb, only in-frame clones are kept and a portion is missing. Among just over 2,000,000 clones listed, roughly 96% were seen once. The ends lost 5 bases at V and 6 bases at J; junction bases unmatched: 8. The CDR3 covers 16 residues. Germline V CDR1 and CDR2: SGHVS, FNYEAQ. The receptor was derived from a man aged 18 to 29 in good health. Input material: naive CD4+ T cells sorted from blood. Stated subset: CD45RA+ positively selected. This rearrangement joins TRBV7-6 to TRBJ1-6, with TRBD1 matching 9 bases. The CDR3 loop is CASSLPGTGSNSPLHF. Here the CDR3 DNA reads TGTGCCAGCAGCCTACCGGGGACAGGGAGTAATTCACCCCTCCACTTT.